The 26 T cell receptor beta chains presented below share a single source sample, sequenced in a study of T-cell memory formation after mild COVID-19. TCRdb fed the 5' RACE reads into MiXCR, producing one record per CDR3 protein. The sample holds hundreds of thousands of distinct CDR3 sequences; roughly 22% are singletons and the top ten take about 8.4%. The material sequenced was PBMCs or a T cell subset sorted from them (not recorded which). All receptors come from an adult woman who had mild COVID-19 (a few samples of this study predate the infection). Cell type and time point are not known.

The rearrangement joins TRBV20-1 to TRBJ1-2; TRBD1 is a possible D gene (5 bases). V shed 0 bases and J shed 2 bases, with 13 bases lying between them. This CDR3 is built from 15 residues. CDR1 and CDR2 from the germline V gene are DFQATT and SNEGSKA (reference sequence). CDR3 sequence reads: CSAREEIAGNYGYTF. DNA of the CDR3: TGCAGTGCTAGAGAGGAGATTGCAGGGAACTATGGCTACACCTTC.

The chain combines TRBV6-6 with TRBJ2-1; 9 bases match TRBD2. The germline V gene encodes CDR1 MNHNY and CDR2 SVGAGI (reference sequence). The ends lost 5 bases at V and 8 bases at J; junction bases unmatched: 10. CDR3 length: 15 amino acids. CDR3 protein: CASSPIAGGAYEQFF. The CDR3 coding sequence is TGTGCCAGCAGTCCCATTGCGGGGGGGGCCTATGAGCAGTTCTTC.

The DNA of the CDR3 is TGCAGTGCTAGTGACGGCACAGGGAGGAAACTGTTTTTT. Encoded protein: CSASDGTGRKLFF. The chain carries TRBV20-1 and TRBJ1-4; D is possibly TRBD1 (6 bases). The CDR3 has 13 residues. Trimming left V 3 bases short and J 11 bases short, with 16 bases between. CDR1 DFQATT and CDR2 SNEGSKA come from the germline V gene (reference sequence).

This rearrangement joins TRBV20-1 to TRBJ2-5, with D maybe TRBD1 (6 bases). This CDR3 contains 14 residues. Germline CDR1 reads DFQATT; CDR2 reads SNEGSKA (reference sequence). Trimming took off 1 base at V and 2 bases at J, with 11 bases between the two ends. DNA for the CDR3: TGCAGTGCTAGAGCCCCAACAGGGCAAGAGACCCAGTACTTC. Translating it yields CSARAPTGQETQYF.

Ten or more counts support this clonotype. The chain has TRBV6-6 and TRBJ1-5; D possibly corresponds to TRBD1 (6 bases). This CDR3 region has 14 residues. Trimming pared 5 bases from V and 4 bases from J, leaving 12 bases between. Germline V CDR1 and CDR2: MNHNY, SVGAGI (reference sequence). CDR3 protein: CASSRTDSNQPQHF. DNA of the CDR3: TGTGCCAGCAGTCGGACAGACTCAAATCAGCCCCAGCATTTT.

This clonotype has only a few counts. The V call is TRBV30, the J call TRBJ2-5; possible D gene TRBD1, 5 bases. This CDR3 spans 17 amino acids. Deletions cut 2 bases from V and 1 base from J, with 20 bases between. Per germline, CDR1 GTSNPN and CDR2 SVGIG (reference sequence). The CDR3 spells CAWSRSPGRAPQETQYF. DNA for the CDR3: TGTGCCTGGAGTAGGTCTCCGGGCAGGGCCCCCCAAGAGACCCAGTACTTC.

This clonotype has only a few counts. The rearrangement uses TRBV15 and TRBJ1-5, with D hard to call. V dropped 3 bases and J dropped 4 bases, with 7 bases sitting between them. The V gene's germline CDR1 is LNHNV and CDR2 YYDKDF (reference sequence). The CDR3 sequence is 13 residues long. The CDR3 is CATSSRRNQPQHF. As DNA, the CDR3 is TGTGCCACCAGCAGTAGGCGAAATCAGCCCCAGCATTTT.

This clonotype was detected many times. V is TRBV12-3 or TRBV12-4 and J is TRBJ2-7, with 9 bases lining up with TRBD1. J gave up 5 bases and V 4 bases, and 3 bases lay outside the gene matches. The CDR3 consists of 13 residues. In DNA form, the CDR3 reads TGTGCCAGCAGTTGGGACAGGGTCCACGAGCAGTACTTC. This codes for CASSWDRVHEQYF.

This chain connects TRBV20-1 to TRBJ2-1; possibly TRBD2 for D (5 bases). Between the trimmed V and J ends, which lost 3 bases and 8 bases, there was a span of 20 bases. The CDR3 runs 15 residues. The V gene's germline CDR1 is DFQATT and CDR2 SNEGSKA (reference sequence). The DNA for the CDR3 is TGCAGTGCTAGTCGGATTAGCGCCCCTGGGTATGAGCAGTTCTTC. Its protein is CSASRISAPGYEQFF.

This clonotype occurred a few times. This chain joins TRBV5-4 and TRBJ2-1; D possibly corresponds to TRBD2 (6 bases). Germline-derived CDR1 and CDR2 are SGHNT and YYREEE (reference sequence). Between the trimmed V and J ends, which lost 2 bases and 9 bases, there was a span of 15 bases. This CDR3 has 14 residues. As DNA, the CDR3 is TGTGCCAGCAGCTTCGGACTACCCGGTAGTGAGCAGTTCTTC. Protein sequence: CASSFGLPGSEQFF.

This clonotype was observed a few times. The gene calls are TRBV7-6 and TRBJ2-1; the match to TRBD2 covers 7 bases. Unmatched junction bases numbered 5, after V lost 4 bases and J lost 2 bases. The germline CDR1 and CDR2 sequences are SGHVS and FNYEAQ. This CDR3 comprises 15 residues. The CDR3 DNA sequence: TGTGCCAGCAGCTCGAAACTAGCGACCTACAATGAGCAGTTCTTC. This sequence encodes CASSSKLATYNEQFF.

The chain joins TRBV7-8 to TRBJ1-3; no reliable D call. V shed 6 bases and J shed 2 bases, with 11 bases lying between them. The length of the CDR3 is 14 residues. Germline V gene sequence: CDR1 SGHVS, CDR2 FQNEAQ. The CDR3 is CASRLGRAGNTIYF. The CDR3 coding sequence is TGTGCCAGCAGACTAGGGAGGGCTGGAAACACCATATATTTT.

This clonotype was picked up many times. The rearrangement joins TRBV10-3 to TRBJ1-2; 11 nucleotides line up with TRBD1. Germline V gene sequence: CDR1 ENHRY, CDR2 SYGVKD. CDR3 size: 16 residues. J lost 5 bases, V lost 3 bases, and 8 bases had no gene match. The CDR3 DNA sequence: TGTGCCATCAGTGATCGCGGGACAGGGGGAAGGTATGGCTACACCTTC. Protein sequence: CAISDRGTGGRYGYTF.

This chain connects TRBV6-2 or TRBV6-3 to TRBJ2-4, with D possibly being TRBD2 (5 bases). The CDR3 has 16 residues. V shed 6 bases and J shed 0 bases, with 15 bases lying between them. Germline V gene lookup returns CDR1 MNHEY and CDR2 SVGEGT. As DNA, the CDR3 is TGTGCCAGCAGCGCTGGACTTCTACTAGCCAAAAACATTCAGTACTTC. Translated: CASSAGLLLAKNIQYF.

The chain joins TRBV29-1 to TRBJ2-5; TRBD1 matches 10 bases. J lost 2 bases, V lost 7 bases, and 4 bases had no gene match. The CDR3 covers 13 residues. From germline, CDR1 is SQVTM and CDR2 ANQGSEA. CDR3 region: CSGRTGGQETQYF. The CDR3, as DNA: TGCAGCGGGAGGACAGGGGGGCAAGAGACCCAGTACTTC.

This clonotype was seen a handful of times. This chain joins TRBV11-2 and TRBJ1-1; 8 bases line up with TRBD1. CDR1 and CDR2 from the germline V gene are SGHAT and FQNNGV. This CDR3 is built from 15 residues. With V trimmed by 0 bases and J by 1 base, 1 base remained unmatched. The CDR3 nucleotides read TGTGCCAGCAGCTTAGAAACAGGGGGGAACACTGAAGCTTTCTTT. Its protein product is CASSLETGGNTEAFF.

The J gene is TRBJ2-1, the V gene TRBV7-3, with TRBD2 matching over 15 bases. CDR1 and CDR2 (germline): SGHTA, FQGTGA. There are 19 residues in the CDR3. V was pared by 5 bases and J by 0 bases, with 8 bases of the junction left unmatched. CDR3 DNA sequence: TGTGCCAGCAGCCCCACCGGGACTAGCGGGGGGTACTCCTACAATGAGCAGTTCTTC. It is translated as CASSPTGTSGGYSYNEQFF.

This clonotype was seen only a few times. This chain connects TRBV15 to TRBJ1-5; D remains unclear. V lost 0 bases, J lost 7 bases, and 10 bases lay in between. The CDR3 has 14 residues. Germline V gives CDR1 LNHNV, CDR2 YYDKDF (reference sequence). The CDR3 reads CATSRDRLDQPQHF. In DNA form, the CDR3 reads TGTGCCACCAGCAGAGACAGGTTGGACCAGCCCCAGCATTTT. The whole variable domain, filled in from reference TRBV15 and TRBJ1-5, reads DAMVIQNPRYQVTQFGKPVTLSCSQTLNHNVMYWYQQKSSQAPKLLFHYYDKDFNNEADTPDNFQSRRPNTSFCFLDIRSPGLGDTAMYLCATSRDRLDQPQHFGDGTRLSIL.

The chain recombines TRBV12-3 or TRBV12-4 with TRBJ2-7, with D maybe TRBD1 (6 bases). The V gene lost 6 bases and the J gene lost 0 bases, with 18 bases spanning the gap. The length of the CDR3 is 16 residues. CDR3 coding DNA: TGTGCCAGCAGCCTGGATTACAGGGCTAGCTCCTACGAGCAGTACTTC. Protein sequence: CASSLDYRASSYEQYF.

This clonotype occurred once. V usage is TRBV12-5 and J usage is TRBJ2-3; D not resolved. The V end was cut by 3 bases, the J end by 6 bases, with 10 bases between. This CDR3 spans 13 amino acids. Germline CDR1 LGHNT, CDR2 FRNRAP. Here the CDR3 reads CASGLSQMDTQYF. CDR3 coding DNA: TGTGCTAGTGGTTTAAGTCAGATGGATACGCAGTATTTT.

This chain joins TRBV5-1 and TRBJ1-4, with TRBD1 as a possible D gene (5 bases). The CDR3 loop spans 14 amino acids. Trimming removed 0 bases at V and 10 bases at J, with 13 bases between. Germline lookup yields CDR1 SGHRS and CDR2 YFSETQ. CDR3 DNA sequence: TGCGCCAGCAGCTTGGATGTAGGGGTCCGAAAACTGTTTTTT. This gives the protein CASSLDVGVRKLFF.

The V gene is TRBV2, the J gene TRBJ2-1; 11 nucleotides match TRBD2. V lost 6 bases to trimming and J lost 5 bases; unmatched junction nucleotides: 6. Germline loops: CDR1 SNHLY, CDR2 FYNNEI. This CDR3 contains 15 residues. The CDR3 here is CASRIKTSGDNEQFF. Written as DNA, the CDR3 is TGTGCCAGCAGGATTAAGACTAGCGGGGACAATGAGCAGTTCTTC. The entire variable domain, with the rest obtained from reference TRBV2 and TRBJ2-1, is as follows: EPEVTQTPSHQVTQMGQEVILRCVPISNHLYFYWYRQILGQKVEFLVSFYNNEISEKSEIFDDQFSVERPDGSNFTLKIRSTKLEDSAMYFCASRIKTSGDNEQFFGPGTRLTVL.

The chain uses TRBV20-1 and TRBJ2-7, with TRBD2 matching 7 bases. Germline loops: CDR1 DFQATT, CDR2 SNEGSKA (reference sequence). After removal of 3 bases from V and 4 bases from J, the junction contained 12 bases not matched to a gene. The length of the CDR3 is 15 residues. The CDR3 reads CSASIARGGEYEQYF. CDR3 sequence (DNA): TGCAGTGCTAGTATAGCTCGTGGGGGGGAGTACGAGCAGTACTTC.

The CDR3 sequence is CASSSPPPGDYGYTF. The CDR3 bases are TGTGCCAGCAGTTCCCCCCCTCCAGGGGACTATGGCTACACCTTC. The chain recombines TRBV12-3 or TRBV12-4 with TRBJ1-2, with D possibly matching TRBD1 (6 bases). Between the trimmed V and J ends, which lost 4 bases and 3 bases, there was a span of 15 bases. There are 15 residues in the CDR3.

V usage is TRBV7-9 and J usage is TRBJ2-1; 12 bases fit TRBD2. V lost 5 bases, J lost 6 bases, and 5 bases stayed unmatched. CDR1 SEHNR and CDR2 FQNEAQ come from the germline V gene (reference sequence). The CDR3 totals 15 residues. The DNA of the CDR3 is TGTGCCAGCAGCACGCTAGCGGGAGGGCCCAATGAGCAGTTCTTC. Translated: CASSTLAGGPNEQFF. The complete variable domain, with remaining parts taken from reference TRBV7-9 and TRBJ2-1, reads DTGVSQNPRHKITKRGQNVTFRCDPISEHNRLYWYRQTLGQGPEFLTYFQNEAQLEKSRLLSDRFSAERPKGSFSTLEIQRTEQGDSAMYLCASSTLAGGPNEQFFGPGTRLTVL.

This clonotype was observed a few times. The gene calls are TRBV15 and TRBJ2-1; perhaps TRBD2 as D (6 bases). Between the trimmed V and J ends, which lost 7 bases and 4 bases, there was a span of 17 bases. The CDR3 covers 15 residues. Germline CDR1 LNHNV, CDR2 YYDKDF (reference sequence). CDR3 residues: CATTVTRFGYNEQFF. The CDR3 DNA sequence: TGTGCCACCACGGTGACTAGGTTTGGATACAATGAGCAGTTCTTC.